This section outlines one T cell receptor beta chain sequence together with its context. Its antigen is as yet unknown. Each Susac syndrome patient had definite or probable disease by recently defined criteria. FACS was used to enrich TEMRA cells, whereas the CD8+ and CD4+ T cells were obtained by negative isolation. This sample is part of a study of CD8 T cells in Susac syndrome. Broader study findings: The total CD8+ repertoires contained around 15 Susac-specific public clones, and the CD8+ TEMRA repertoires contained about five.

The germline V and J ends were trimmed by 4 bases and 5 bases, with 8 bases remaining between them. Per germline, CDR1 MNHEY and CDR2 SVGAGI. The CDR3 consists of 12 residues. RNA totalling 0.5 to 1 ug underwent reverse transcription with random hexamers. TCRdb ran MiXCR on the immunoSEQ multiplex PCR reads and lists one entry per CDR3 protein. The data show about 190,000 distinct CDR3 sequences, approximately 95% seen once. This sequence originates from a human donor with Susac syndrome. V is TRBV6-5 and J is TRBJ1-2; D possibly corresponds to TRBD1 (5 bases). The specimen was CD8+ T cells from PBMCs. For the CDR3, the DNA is TGTGCCAGCAGTTCAGGGCTATATGGCTACACCTTC. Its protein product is CASSSGLYGYTF.